The clone carrying this T cell receptor (beta chain) was counted at least ten times. The antigen remains undetermined. This CDR3 is 14 amino acids long. Trimming took 3 bases from V and 4 from J, leaving 15 bases between them. CDR1 and CDR2 from the germline V gene are DFQATT and SNEGSKA (reference sequence). The use of a sample-barcoded 5' primer and a J-beta primer mix characterized a second PCR of roughly 7 to 12 cycles. Each CDR3 protein gets one entry after TCRdb re-called the 5' RACE reads with MiXCR. The table lists 1.5 million to 2 million distinct CDR3 sequences, roughly 27% of them singletons. This sample is drawn from a study of blood T cells in healthy people across ages. Study-level points and caveats: As age increased, TCR beta diversity per million T cells fell in a roughly linear fashion.

The sequenced sample was blood. The chain combines TRBV20-1 with TRBJ2-5, with D possibly being TRBD1 or TRBD2 (6 bases each). This sequence originates from a woman in her 30s in good health. The CDR3 DNA follows: TGCAGTGCTAGGTGGGGGCGGGGAGGAGAGACCCAGTACTTC. Translating gives CSARWGRGGETQYF.